This record concerns one T cell receptor (beta chain) sequence. Its cognate antigen is unknown. From germline, CDR1 is SGHDT and CDR2 YYEEEE. CDR3 length equals 16 residues. Trimming took 3 bases from V and 6 from J; bases not matched to a gene: 9. The data stem from a study of T-cell reconstitution after alpha-beta-depleted transplantation in children. Study-level findings and limits: Reports say that about two months after transplant, the alpha-beta T cells came out of several hundred graft clones that had expanded.

Unique molecular identifiers were built into the TCRbeta library. Via MiXCR, TCRdb re-called the PCR reads, giving one row per CDR3 protein. The profile shows fewer than 550,000 distinct CDR3 sequences, 9.5% to 12% of them singletons. This chain connects TRBV5-6 to TRBJ2-2; TRBD1 agrees at 9 bases. This receptor was taken from a female patient aged 2-9 years who had a stem cell transplant for aplastic anemia, so the T cells may come from the graft donor. The source material was PBMCs, mostly from graft donor cells, sampled 180 days after TCRalphabeta/CD19-depleted stem cell transplant. CDR3 DNA sequence: TGTGCCAGCAGCTCGTCCGGGACAGGGTTGGCCGGGGAGCTGTTTTTT. Translating it yields CASSSSGTGLAGELFF.